The rows below give T cell receptor beta chains drawn from one sample of a study of control samples from healthy donors and cancer patients. Sequencing used immunoSEQ multiplex PCR; TCRdb keeps in-frame clones, though not all of them. This table holds about 94,000 clones, about 88% found once. Specimen: blood. These receptors all stem from a woman in her fifties or sixties in good health. Each CDR3 is given with its conserved first and last residue. Each record gives: D gene, clone size, J gene, V gene, CDR3 DNA, CDR3 protein. D genes are given only for firm matches. Expanded clones get a size class; other rows say once, few or many, or leave the size out.

>TRBD2|-|TRBJ2-1|TRBV12-5
TGTGCTAGTGGTTTAGGGGCTAGCGGGAATCAAGTAAGCTCCTACAATGAGCAGTTCTTC
CASGLGASGNQVSSYNEQFF
>-|-|TRBJ2-3|TRBV27
TGTGCCAGCAGTCAAACAGATACGCAGTATTTT
CASSQTDTQYF
>TRBD1|-|TRBJ2-2|TRBV5-4
TGTGCCAGCAGCCCTACAGGGGGCTTTACCGGGGAGCTGTTTTTT
CASSPTGGFTGELFF
>TRBD1|-|TRBJ1-5|TRBV12-3/TRBV12-4
TGTGCCAGCAGGACAGGGGACGGTCAGCCCCAGCATTTT
CASRTGDGQPQHF
>-|-|TRBJ1-2|TRBV18
TGTGCCAGCTCATTCCCGCAGCAAGAGAGGGGCTACACCTTC
CASSFPQQERGYTF
>TRBD2|-|TRBJ2-3|TRBV11-3
TGTGCCAGCAGCTCCTGGACTAGCGGGAGGTCTTCAGATACGCAGTATTTT
CASSSWTSGRSSDTQYF
>-|once|TRBJ1-2|TRBV2
TGTGCCAGCAGTCCTCAGGGGTATGGCTACACCTTC
CASSPQGYGYTF
>TRBD2|-|TRBJ2-7|TRBV2
TGTGCCAGCAGTGGACTAGCGGGATACGAGCAGTACTTC
CASSGLAGYEQYF
>-|-|TRBJ2-7|TRBV9
TGTGCCAGCAGCCTCTCGGGGGACATCTCCTACGAGCAGTACTTC
CASSLSGDISYEQYF
>-|once|TRBJ1-3|TRBV6-6
TGTGCCAGCAGTCGACTACGACAGCTTTCTGGAAACACCATATATTTT
CASSRLRQLSGNTIYF
>-|-|TRBJ1-6|TRBV5-1
TGCGCCAGCAGCTTAGGCAGAGATAATTCACCCCTCCACTTT
CASSLGRDNSPLHF
>-|-|TRBJ1-2|TRBV12-3/TRBV12-4
TGTGCCAGCAGTACAGGGAGGTATGGCTACACCTTC
CASSTGRYGYTF
>-|-|TRBJ1-6|TRBV4-1
TGCGCCAGCAGCCAAGGCTTCTGGCCCCTCCACTTT
CASSQGFWPLHF
>TRBD2|-|TRBJ2-5|TRBV9
TGTGCCAGCAGTCTCACCGGACTAGCGGGGCCAGAGACCCAGTACTTC
CASSLTGLAGPETQYF
>-|-|TRBJ1-1|TRBV11-2
TGTGCCAGCAGCTTAGCCCTGGGGGGGAACACTGAAGCTTTCTTT
CASSLALGGNTEAFF
>TRBD2|-|TRBJ2-7|TRBV28
TGTGCCAGCAGTCATCGGACTAGCGGGGCCCCATTCTACGAGCAGTACTTC
CASSHRTSGAPFYEQYF
>-|once|TRBJ2-5|TRBV20-1
TGCAGTGCTAGTGGCCAAGTGTGGACCCAGTACTTC
CSASGQVWTQYF